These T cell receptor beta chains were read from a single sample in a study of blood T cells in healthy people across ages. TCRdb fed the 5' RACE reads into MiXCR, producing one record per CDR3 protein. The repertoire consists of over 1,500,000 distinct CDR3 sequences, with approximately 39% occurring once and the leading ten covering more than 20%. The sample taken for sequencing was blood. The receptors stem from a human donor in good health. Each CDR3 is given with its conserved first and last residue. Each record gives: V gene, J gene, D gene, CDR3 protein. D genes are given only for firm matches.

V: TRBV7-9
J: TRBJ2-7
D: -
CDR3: CASSFAGAFYEQYF

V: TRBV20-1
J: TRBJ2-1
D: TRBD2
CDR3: CSASAGGYNNEQFF

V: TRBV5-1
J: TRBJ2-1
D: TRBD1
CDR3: CASSLSGRGINNEQFF

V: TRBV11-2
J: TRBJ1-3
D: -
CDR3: CASSLEGQAFSGNTIYF

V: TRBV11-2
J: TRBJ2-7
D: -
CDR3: CASSLRTLRDEQYF

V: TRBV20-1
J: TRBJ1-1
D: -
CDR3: CSARGGRGSVWLGNTEAFF

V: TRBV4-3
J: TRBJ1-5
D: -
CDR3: CASSQDYPGQRQPQHF

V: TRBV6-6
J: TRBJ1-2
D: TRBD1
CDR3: CASSQWTGGRTGGYTF

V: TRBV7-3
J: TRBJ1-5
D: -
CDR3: CASSPGRGAPQHF

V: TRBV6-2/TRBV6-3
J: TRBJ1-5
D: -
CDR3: CASSYLEHQPQHF

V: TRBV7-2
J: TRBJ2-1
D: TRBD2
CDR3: CASSFTGTSAGEQFF

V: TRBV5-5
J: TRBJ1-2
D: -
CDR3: CASSLAPETVDRYGYTF

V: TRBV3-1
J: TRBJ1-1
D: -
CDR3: CASSTPGWGGTEAFF

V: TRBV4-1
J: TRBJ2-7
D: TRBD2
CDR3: CASSRQDTTSGGAYEQYF

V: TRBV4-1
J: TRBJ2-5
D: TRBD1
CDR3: CASSQGLRGQGTQYF

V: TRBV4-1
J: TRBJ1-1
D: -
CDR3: CASSPIGKGNTEAFF

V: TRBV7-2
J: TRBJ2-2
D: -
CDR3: CASSLIRLGYTGELFF

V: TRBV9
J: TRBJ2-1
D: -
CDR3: CASSSWARVDNEQFF

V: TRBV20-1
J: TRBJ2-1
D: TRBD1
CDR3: CSARARTGSNEQFF

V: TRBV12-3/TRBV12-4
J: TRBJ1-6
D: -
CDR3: CASSYKPARNSPPHF

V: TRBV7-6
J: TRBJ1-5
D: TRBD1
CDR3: CASSPRTGENQPQHF

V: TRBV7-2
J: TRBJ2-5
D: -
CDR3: CASSPSSWGGGPETQYF

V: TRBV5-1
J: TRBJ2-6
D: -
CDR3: CASSLVAGIGANVLTF

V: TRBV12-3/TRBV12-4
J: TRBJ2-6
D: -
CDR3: CVSRSLGYSGANVLTF

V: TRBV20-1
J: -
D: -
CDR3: CSARTGGAGETQYF

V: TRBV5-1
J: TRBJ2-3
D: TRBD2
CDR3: CASSPLAPIAGPSDTQYF

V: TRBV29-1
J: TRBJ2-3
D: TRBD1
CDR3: CSVDAGTGGTDTQYF

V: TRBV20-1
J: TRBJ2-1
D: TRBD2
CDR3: CSANRAGHYNEQFF

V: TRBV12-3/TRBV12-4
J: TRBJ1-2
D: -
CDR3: CASSWDTEGQNYGYTF